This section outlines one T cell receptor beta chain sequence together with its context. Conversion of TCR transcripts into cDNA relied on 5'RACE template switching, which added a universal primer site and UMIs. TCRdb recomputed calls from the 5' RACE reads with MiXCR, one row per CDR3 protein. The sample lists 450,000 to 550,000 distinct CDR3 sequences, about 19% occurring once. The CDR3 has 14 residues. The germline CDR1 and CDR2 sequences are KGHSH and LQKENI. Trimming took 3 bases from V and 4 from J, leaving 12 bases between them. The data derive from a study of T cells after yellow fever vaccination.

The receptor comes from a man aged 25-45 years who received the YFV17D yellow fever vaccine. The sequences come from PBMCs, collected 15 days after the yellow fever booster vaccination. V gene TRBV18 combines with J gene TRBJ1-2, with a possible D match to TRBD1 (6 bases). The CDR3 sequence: CASSPSTGFYGYTF. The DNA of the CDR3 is TGTGCCAGCTCACCTTCCACAGGGTTCTATGGCTACACCTTC.